This is a list of T cell receptor beta chains from one sample in a study of CD8 T cells in ankylosing spondylitis. TCRdb reanalysed the 5' RACE reads using MiXCR and keeps one entry per CDR3 protein. The sample holds about 240,000 distinct CDR3 sequences, over 8.5% seen once. Sequenced input: blood, either unsorted or a sorted T cell fraction (not recorded which). The receptors stem from a male donor with ankylosing spondylitis or in good health (not recorded which). CDR3s include the opening cysteine and the closing phenylalanine or tryptophan. Each record gives: J gene, D gene, clone size, V gene, CDR3 DNA, CDR3 protein. A D gene is named only where the DNA matches it firmly. A clone size is listed for some rows: how often the clone was seen (once, few, many), or a class if it is expanded.

>TRBJ1-1|-|many|TRBV3-1
TGTGCCAGCAGCCAGAGGGGTGACACTGAAGCTTTCTTT
CASSQRGDTEAFF
>TRBJ2-7|-|many|TRBV10-2
TGCGCCAGCAGTGAGTCCGGGGCAGGGCCATCCGAGCAGTACTTC
CASSESGAGPSEQYF
>TRBJ2-7|-|-|TRBV5-1
TGCGCCAGCAAGGACAGATCACTGAACCCAGCCGAGCAGTACTTC
CASKDRSLNPAEQYF
>TRBJ2-7|TRBD1|-|TRBV4-3
TGCGCCAGCAGCCAAGATAGGGACAGGGGAAACGAGCAGTACTTC
CASSQDRDRGNEQYF
>TRBJ2-1|TRBD2|-|TRBV5-5
TGTGCCAGCAGTCGGACTAGCGGGGCCGACCATGAGCAGTTCTTC
CASSRTSGADHEQFF
>TRBJ1-3|-|many|TRBV10-3
TGTGCCATCAGTGAGTCGGTGACTGCTGGAAACACCATATATTTT
CAISESVTAGNTIYF
>TRBJ2-7|-|many|TRBV7-2
TGTGCCAGCAGCTTAGCCGGCGTGGCGGGGGCCTTCTACGAGCAGTACTTC
CASSLAGVAGAFYEQYF
>TRBJ1-4|-|-|TRBV30
TGTGCCTGCCCAAACAGGGCAACTAATGAAAAACTGTTTTTT
CACPNRATNEKLFF
>TRBJ2-3|TRBD1|few|TRBV5-1
TGCGCCAGCAGCTTCCAGGACAGGGGAGATACGCAGTATTTT
CASSFQDRGDTQYF
>TRBJ2-7|-|many|TRBV7-2
TGTGCCAGCAGCTTAAGCGGTTACTACGAGCAGTACTTC
CASSLSGYYEQYF
>TRBJ2-1|TRBD1|many|TRBV20-1
TGCAGTGCTTACAGGGGCAGTGAGCAGTTCTTC
CSAYRGSEQFF
>TRBJ2-7|TRBD2|many|TRBV7-9
TGTGCCAGCAGCTTAGGACTAGCGGGGGAAGCCTACGAGCAGTACTTC
CASSLGLAGEAYEQYF
>TRBJ2-6|-|-|TRBV7-6
TGTGCCAGCAGCCCTGACGGATCTGGGGCCAACGTCCTGACTTTC
CASSPDGSGANVLTF
>TRBJ1-4|-|many|TRBV20-1
TGCAGTGCTAGTGTAAGGGGCCCTAATGAAAAACTGTTTTTT
CSASVRGPNEKLFF
>TRBJ2-1|-|many|TRBV5-1
TGCGCCAGCAGCTTCAGGGTAGGAGCTAACAATGAGCAGTTCTTC
CASSFRVGANNEQFF
>TRBJ2-5|-|few|TRBV21-1
TGTGCCAGCAGCAAAGTGGGGCCCCCGGGTGAGACCCAGTACTTC
CASSKVGPPGETQYF
>TRBJ1-1|-|many|TRBV7-9
TGTGCCAGCAGCTTAGTATGGATGAACACTGAAGCTTTCTTT
CASSLVWMNTEAFF
>TRBJ2-5|TRBD1|many|TRBV6-5
TGTGCCAGCAGTTACTTGGGACAGCTACAAGAGACCCAGTACTTC
CASSYLGQLQETQYF
>TRBJ1-5|-|many|TRBV3-1
TGTGCCAGCAGCCACTCCGGGACGGCGCTAAATCAGCCCCAGCATTTT
CASSHSGTALNQPQHF
>TRBJ1-4|-|many|TRBV12-3/TRBV12-4
TGTGCCAGCAGTCCCCGGGAAAAACTGTTTTTT
CASSPREKLFF
>TRBJ2-1|-|many|TRBV6-2/TRBV6-3
TGTGCCAGCAGCCGTATCTCTAGCTCCTACAATGAGCAGTTCTTC
CASSRISSSYNEQFF
>TRBJ2-7|TRBD1|-|TRBV10-3
TGTGCCATCAGCCCGGGACAGGGCATCCACGAGCAGTACTTC
CAISPGQGIHEQYF
>TRBJ2-6|-|-|TRBV18
TGTGCCAGCTCACCACAACCCGCGAGCTCTGGGGCCAACGTCCTGACTTTC
CASSPQPASSGANVLTF
>TRBJ2-7|TRBD1|many|TRBV27
TGTGCCAGCAGTAGCTTCGGGACAGGGTCCTACGAGCAGTACTTC
CASSSFGTGSYEQYF
>TRBJ2-2|-|many|TRBV7-3
TGTGCCAGCAGCTTAAGGCGAGACGGGGAGCTGTTTTTT
CASSLRRDGELFF
>TRBJ1-6|-|many|TRBV27
TGTGCCAGCAGTCCGTGGAGCTCCTATAATTCACCCCTCCACTTT
CASSPWSSYNSPLHF
>TRBJ2-7|-|many|TRBV28
TGTGCCAGCAAAGAACAGGGGGGGACCTACGAGCAGTACTTC
CASKEQGGTYEQYF
>TRBJ2-1|-|many|TRBV6-1
TGTGCCAGCAGCCGGGGGACTGGCTACAATGAGCAGTTCTTC
CASSRGTGYNEQFF
>TRBJ2-5|TRBD2|-|TRBV12-3/TRBV12-4
TGTGCCAGCAGGGGTTCGGGGGGGCTTGAAGAGGAGACCCAGTACTTC
CASRGSGGLEEETQYF
>TRBJ2-6|-|many|TRBV10-3
TGTGCCATCAGCCTGAAAGGGGGCTCTGGGGCCAACGTCCTGACTTTC
CAISLKGGSGANVLTF
>TRBJ2-7|-|many|TRBV7-8
TGTGCCAGCAGCTTGAAAGTCCCCAACGAGCAGTACTTC
CASSLKVPNEQYF
>TRBJ1-4|TRBD1|many|TRBV12-3/TRBV12-4
TGTGCCAGCACCAGGACAGGGGCCTATGGTGAAAAACTGTTTTTT
CASTRTGAYGEKLFF
>TRBJ1-1|TRBD1|-|TRBV5-1
TGCGCCAGCAGCGCACCACAGGGGGCGTTGGATCTTGACACTGAAGCTTTCTTT
CASSAPQGALDLDTEAFF
>TRBJ2-1|TRBD1|many|TRBV20-1
TGCAGTGCTCAGCCCGGGACAGGGGGAAATGAGCAGTTCTTC
CSAQPGTGGNEQFF
>TRBJ1-1|-|few|TRBV6-6
TGTGCCAGCAGTTACTCGAATCTTGAAGCTTTCTTT
CASSYSNLEAFF
>TRBJ2-7|TRBD2|few|TRBV7-6
TGTGCCAGCAGCTTACAAAGGGGACTAGCGGGAGGTAATGAGCAGTACTTC
CASSLQRGLAGGNEQYF
>TRBJ2-2|TRBD1|-|TRBV6-1
TGTGCCAGCAGGGGACAGGGGGAACACAGAAGGGCCGGGGAGCTGTTTTTT
CASRGQGEHRRAGELFF
>TRBJ1-5|-|-|TRBV7-2
TGTGCCAGCCGTCTATCCCGGGACAACAATCAGCCCCAGCATTTT
CASRLSRDNNQPQHF
>TRBJ2-1|-|few|TRBV7-8
TGTGCCAGCAGCTTTCTATACAATGAGCAGTTCTTC
CASSFLYNEQFF
>TRBJ2-7|-|many|TRBV5-5
TGTGCCAGCAGCTTGGAAGTTTTTCCCCTCTACGAGCAGTACTTC
CASSLEVFPLYEQYF
>TRBJ2-5|-|few|TRBV11-1
-
CASSAKGGGPVLRAAGEAQYF
>TRBJ1-3|-|many|TRBV28
TGTGCCAGCAGTATCGCTAACCCTGGAAACACCATATATTTT
CASSIANPGNTIYF
>TRBJ1-1|-|-|TRBV5-5
TGTGCCAGCAGCTTGTCATGGGGCGTTAACACTGAAGCTTTCTTT
CASSLSWGVNTEAFF
>TRBJ1-2|-|few|TRBV7-9
TGTGCCAGCAGGGGTGAAGGGGGACTAAGTGGCTACACCTTC
CASRGEGGLSGYTF
>TRBJ2-7|-|many|TRBV14
TGTGCCAGCCTGGTAGGGCCCTACTACGAGCAGTACTTC
CASLVGPYYEQYF
>TRBJ2-5|TRBD2|many|TRBV5-6
TGTGCCAGCAGCGTCCTAACCGGGACTAGAGCCGAGACCCAGTACTTC
CASSVLTGTRAETQYF
>TRBJ1-5|-|few|TRBV6-1
TGTGCCAGCAGTGACCCAAAACAGGGTCGCGATCAGCCCCAGCATTTT
CASSDPKQGRDQPQHF
>TRBJ1-3|-|many|TRBV6-1
TGTGCCAGCAGAGGCAGGGTGGAAAACACCATATATTTT
CASRGRVENTIYF
>TRBJ1-6|-|many|TRBV20-1
TGCAGTGCTAGAGCCAGTGATTCACCCCTCCACTTT
CSARASDSPLHF
>TRBJ2-7|TRBD2|many|TRBV12-3/TRBV12-4
TGTGCCAGCAGTTTCGACGGCGGGAGGTTAGGAGAGCAGTACTTC
CASSFDGGRLGEQYF
>TRBJ2-2|-|many|TRBV4-3
TGCGCCAGCAGCCAATTAAGGGCCGGGGAGCTGTTTTTT
CASSQLRAGELFF
>TRBJ2-7|-|few|TRBV20-1
TGCAGTGCGGTGGTCCGGGTTACCGAGCAGTACTTC
CSAVVRVTEQYF
>TRBJ2-1|TRBD2|many|TRBV11-2
TGTGCCAGCAGCTTGGGTGGGGCTAGCGGGAGAGGTGGGGATGAGCAGTTCTTC
CASSLGGASGRGGDEQFF
>TRBJ2-3|TRBD2|many|TRBV6-1
TGTGCCAGCAGTCCAGGGACTAGCGGGAGCTCTCTGTATTTT
CASSPGTSGSSLYF
>TRBJ2-5|-|once|TRBV18
TGTGCCAGCTCACCACCGAGTAGGATCGGGACCCAGTACTTC
CASSPPSRIGTQYF
>TRBJ1-1|-|few|TRBV6-1
TGTGCCAGCAGTATTCCCTGGGGGGCGCGGAATGAAGCTTTCTTT
CASSIPWGARNEAFF